This T cell receptor beta chain was sequenced for a study of blood T cells in healthy people across ages. A sample-barcoded 5' primer and a J-beta primer mix were used in a second PCR of roughly 7 to 11 cycles. One entry per CDR3 protein results from TCRdb running MiXCR on the 5' RACE reads. The sample holds approximately 800,000 distinct CDR3 sequences, roughly 50% seen once. Study results and caveats: Lack of knowledge of donor CMV status possibly confounded expanded clonotype changes. Older age went with lower TCR beta diversity per million T cells, in a roughly linear way. The study found more naive CD4+ cells and higher diversity in long-lived than aged donors.

V gave up 2 bases and J gave up 2 bases, with 11 bases separating them. Germline assignment: CDR1 MNHEY and CDR2 SMNVEV (reference sequence). The length of the CDR3 is 15 residues. With regard to this clonotype: Its specificity is unknown.

This TCR was recovered from a man aged 40-49 years in good health. The chain recombines TRBV27 with TRBJ2-3; D remains unclear. The sequencing input was blood. The CDR3 here is CASSLRQTYTDTQYF. CDR3 in DNA: TGTGCCAGCAGTTTACGTCAGACGTACACAGATACGCAGTATTTT.